This is a list of T cell receptor beta chains from one sample in a study of beta chain features in type 1 diabetes. Generated by immunoSEQ multiplex PCR, the TCRdb table keeps only in-frame clones and is missing some. The profile shows roughly 51,000 clones, around 50% of them singletons. Sequencing was carried out using Tregs from blood. These receptors were collected from a woman aged 40 to 50 with type 1 diabetes. Both conserved end residues are part of each CDR3. D genes are given only for firm matches. Size values are once, few and many counts, or a class for expanded clones, and some rows have none.

>17|-|TRBV27|TRBJ1-5|few
CASSLFSGSNSNQPQHF
TGTGCCAGCAGTTTATTTTCCGGGTCCAATAGCAATCAGCCCCAGCATTTT
>17|TRBD2|TRBV10-2|TRBJ2-7|few
CATKTPGTSGVLYEQYF
TGCGCCACAAAAACCCCCGGGACTAGCGGAGTCCTCTACGAGCAGTACTTC
>16|TRBD1|TRBV9|TRBJ1-5|few
CASSVGTGGSGQPQHF
TGTGCCAGCAGCGTAGGCACAGGGGGATCGGGGCAGCCCCAGCATTTT
>17|TRBD1|TRBV18|TRBJ2-1|few
CASSPPRDRGSYNEQFF
TGTGCCAGCTCACCACCAAGGGACAGGGGCTCCTACAATGAGCAGTTCTTC
>13|-|TRBV28|TRBJ1-1|few
CASRYRGRELAFF
TGTGCCAGCAGGTACCGAGGCAGGGAATTAGCTTTCTTT
>12|-|TRBV28|TRBJ1-3|few
CASRAPSDTIYF
TGTGCCAGCAGAGCCCCGTCGGACACCATATATTTT
>18|TRBD1|TRBV15|TRBJ1-5|-
CATSRWGQALGGNQPQHF
TGTGCCACCAGCAGATGGGGACAGGCCCTTGGGGGCAATCAGCCCCAGCATTTT
>13|-|TRBV19|TRBJ2-2|few
CASRVGNTGELFF
TGTGCCAGTCGGGTGGGGAACACCGGGGAGCTGTTTTTT
>15|TRBD1|TRBV5-4|TRBJ2-5|-
CASSLRTGGLETQYF
TGTGCCAGCAGCCTACGGACAGGCGGGCTAGAGACCCAGTACTTC
>14|-|TRBV7-8|TRBJ2-5|few
CASSPERGQETQYF
TGTGCCAGCAGCCCTGAACGAGGCCAAGAGACCCAGTACTTC
>15|TRBD2|TRBV5-4|TRBJ2-7|-
CASSLFGRGGSEQYF
TGTGCCAGCAGCTTGTTTGGCCGGGGGGGATCCGAGCAGTACTTC
>17|TRBD1|TRBV28|TRBJ1-4|-
CASRLPQGTATNEKLFF
TGTGCCAGCAGACTCCCCCAGGGGACAGCAACTAATGAAAAACTGTTTTTT
>14|TRBD1|TRBV5-1|TRBJ2-7|-
CASSLEQGAYEQYF
TGCGCCAGCAGCTTGGAACAGGGGGCCTACGAGCAGTACTTC
>14|-|TRBV9|TRBJ1-1|few
CASSVHQGLTEAFF
TGTGCCAGCAGCGTACACCAGGGACTAACTGAAGCTTTCTTT
>16|-|TRBV4-1|TRBJ2-3|-
CASSQQHSSLTDTQYF
TGCGCCAGCAGCCAACAGCACAGCTCCCTCACAGATACGCAGTATTTT
>14|-|TRBV4-2|TRBJ2-7|-
CAREGLALSYEQYF
TGTGCCAGGGAGGGGCTAGCGCTTTCCTACGAGCAGTACTTC
>13|TRBD1|TRBV29-1|TRBJ1-6|few
CSAMTGSNSPLHF
TGCAGCGCAATGACAGGGAGTAATTCACCCCTCCACTTT
>16|TRBD1|TRBV6-6|TRBJ2-5|-
CASRWLGTAVQETQYF
TGTGCCAGCAGGTGGTTGGGGACAGCGGTCCAAGAGACCCAGTACTTC
>13|TRBD1|TRBV7-3|TRBJ1-1|-
CASSFGTGGTAFF
TGTGCCAGCAGCTTCGGGACAGGAGGGACAGCTTTCTTT
>12|TRBD1|TRBV6-5|TRBJ2-7|few
CASRGPGGEQYF
TGTGCCAGCAGGGGTCCAGGGGGCGAGCAGTACTTC
>17|-|TRBV19|TRBJ2-2|-
CASSFPGTLVGTGELFF
TGTGCCAGTAGTTTCCCCGGGACTCTAGTCGGCACCGGGGAGCTGTTTTTT
>15|TRBD1|TRBV19|TRBJ1-1|-
CASSIDRQGHSEAFF
TGTGCCAGTAGTATAGATCGACAGGGCCACTCTGAAGCTTTCTTT
>12|-|TRBV6-5|TRBJ2-1|-
CASSYAGNEQFF
TGTGCCAGCAGTTACGCCGGTAATGAGCAGTTCTTC
>17|-|TRBV4-1|TRBJ1-6|once
CASSQARWTAENSPLHF
TGCGCCAGCAGCCAAGCTAGGTGGACAGCTGAAAATTCACCCCTCCACTTT
>14|-|TRBV29-1|TRBJ1-2|few
CSVEAPGLVYGYTF
TGCAGCGTTGAAGCCCCAGGACTGGTCTATGGCTACACCTTC
>15|TRBD1|TRBV25-1|TRBJ1-1|-
CASTNPGQLNTEAFF
TGTGCCAGCACGAATCCGGGACAGTTGAACACTGAAGCTTTCTTT
>15|TRBD1|TRBV18|TRBJ2-7|-
CASSPRTGSSYEQYF
TGTGCCAGCTCACCAAGGACAGGGAGCTCCTACGAGCAGTACTTC
>14|-|TRBV7-2|TRBJ1-2|-
CASSLAADLYGYTF
TGTGCCAGCAGCTTAGCGGCAGATCTCTATGGCTACACCTTC
>16|-|TRBV4-3|TRBJ1-6|few
CASSQDLTGRTGPLHF
TGCGCCAGCAGCCAAGATCTGACAGGTCGGACCGGACCCCTCCACTTT
>13|TRBD1|TRBV6-1|TRBJ1-1|-
CASSRHRGGEAFF
TGTGCCAGCAGCCGCCACAGGGGAGGTGAAGCTTTCTTT
>14|TRBD2|TRBV5-6|TRBJ2-1|few
CASSKGLAGNEQFF
TGTGCCAGCAGCAAGGGACTAGCGGGAAATGAGCAGTTCTTC
>16|TRBD1|TRBV5-8|TRBJ2-1|-
CASSPGVGTDLIEQFF
TGTGCCAGCAGCCCCGGGGTCGGGACAGACCTGATTGAGCAGTTCTTC
>14|TRBD1|TRBV6-1|TRBJ1-5|-
CAGRTGGAGQPQHF
TGTGCCGGGAGGACAGGGGGCGCGGGTCAGCCCCAGCATTTT
>17|TRBD1|TRBV7-2|TRBJ2-3|-
CASSLVRRTGGGDTQYF
TGTGCCAGCAGCTTAGTTCGGAGGACAGGGGGCGGGGATACGCAGTATTTT
>14|-|TRBV7-9|TRBJ1-5|few
CASSLVGAGQPQHF
TGTGCCAGCAGCTTAGTGGGGGCGGGTCAGCCCCAGCATTTT
>11|-|TRBV30|TRBJ2-4|-
CAWSVSGRQYF
TGTGCCTGGAGTGTATCCGGTCGTCAGTACTTC
>13|-|TRBV5-1|TRBJ1-2|many
CASSVSPNYGYTF
TGCGCCAGCAGCGTGAGTCCTAACTATGGCTACACCTTC
>15|TRBD1|TRBV6-6|TRBJ1-1|-
CASSRLGQEDTEAFF
TGTGCCAGCAGCCGCCTCGGACAGGAGGACACTGAAGCTTTCTTT
>15|TRBD1|TRBV7-9|TRBJ2-7|medium-sized
CASSWGRDSSYEQYF
TGTGCCAGCAGCTGGGGCCGGGACAGCTCCTACGAGCAGTACTTC
>15|-|TRBV6-5|TRBJ1-5|-
CASKTPQGGNQPQHF
TGTGCCAGCAAAACCCCCCAGGGCGGCAATCAGCCCCAGCATTTT
>14|-|TRBV19|TRBJ2-7|-
CASSTPGLSYEQYF
TGTGCCAGTAGTACCCCGGGACTGAGCTACGAGCAGTACTTC
>15|TRBD1|TRBV28|TRBJ1-2|-
CASSFLQGAMGGYTF
TGTGCCAGCAGTTTCCTACAGGGGGCAATGGGAGGCTACACCTTC
>12|-|TRBV18|TRBJ2-7|-
CASSEGARKQYF
TGTGCCAGCTCAGAGGGAGCGAGAAAGCAGTACTTC
>12|-|TRBV6-5|TRBJ1-1|few
CASSPPTSEAFF
TGTGCCAGCAGTCCCCCGACATCTGAAGCTTTCTTT
>16|TRBD2|TRBV5-1|TRBJ2-2|-
CASSWTSGLTGGELFF
TGCGCCAGCAGCTGGACTAGCGGGTTAACTGGCGGGGAGCTGTTTTTT
>16|-|TRBV6-6|TRBJ1-1|-
CASSYSSGRGMAEAFF
TGTGCCAGCAGTTACTCCTCGGGCAGGGGCATGGCTGAAGCTTTCTTT
>17|TRBD1|TRBV7-9|TRBJ2-7|-
CASSPWFRTGKFYEQYF
TGTGCCAGCAGCCCATGGTTCCGGACAGGGAAATTCTACGAGCAGTACTTC
>13|-|TRBV7-2|TRBJ1-1|-
CASSGRVVTEAFF
TGTGCCAGCAGCGGCAGGGTTGTCACTGAAGCTTTCTTT
>14|TRBD1|TRBV7-2|TRBJ2-5|-
CASSPGQGGWAQYF
TGTGCCAGCAGCCCCGGACAGGGTGGTTGGGCCCAGTACTTC
>14|TRBD1|TRBV19|TRBJ1-4|few
CASSSGQGSEKLFF
TGTGCCAGTAGTTCGGGACAGGGTAGTGAAAAACTGTTTTTT
>13|TRBD1|TRBV12-5|TRBJ2-5|-
CASGLGQGGTQYF
TGTGCTAGTGGTTTGGGACAGGGGGGGACCCAGTACTTC
>13|-|TRBV2|TRBJ2-7|-
CASTNYVTYEQYF
TGTGCCAGCACCAACTACGTTACCTACGAGCAGTACTTC
>19|TRBD2|TRBV7-2|TRBJ2-5|few
CASSLELPGLAGVLETQYF
TGTGCCAGCAGCTTAGAACTACCGGGACTAGCGGGAGTACTTGAGACCCAGTACTTC
>14|-|TRBV5-6|TRBJ1-1|-
CASSLELLNTEAFF
TGTGCCAGCAGCTTGGAACTACTGAACACTGAAGCTTTCTTT
>12|-|TRBV13|TRBJ2-5|few
CASSLMPGPQYF
TGTGCCAGCAGCTTAATGCCGGGTCCCCAGTACTTC
>11|-|TRBV5-1|TRBJ2-5|-
CASSLESHQYF
TGCGCCAGCAGCTTGGAATCACACCAGTACTTC
>15|TRBD2|TRBV7-9|TRBJ2-7|-
CASSSQREGLREQYF
TGTGCCAGCAGCTCCCAGCGGGAGGGCCTTCGGGAGCAGTACTTC